The 21 T cell receptor beta chains listed next were all sequenced from one sample in a study of T-cell memory formation after mild COVID-19. Each CDR3 protein gets one entry after TCRdb re-called the 5' RACE reads with MiXCR. Among approximately 300,000 distinct CDR3 sequences listed, around 19% were seen once. The sequencing input was PBMCs or a T cell subset sorted from them (not recorded which). The receptors shown here come from a man aged 18 to 30 who had mild COVID-19 (a few samples of this study predate the infection). Cell type and time point are not known.

CDR3 nucleotides: TGTGCCAGCAGCCCCGACGGGGGAACCTACGAGCAGTACTTC. Its translation: CASSPDGGTYEQYF. The V and J genes are TRBV6-5 and TRBJ2-7; perhaps TRBD2 as D (6 bases). CDR3 length equals 14 residues. V lost 6 bases to trimming and J lost 2 bases, with 14 bases between them. Germline assignment: CDR1 MNHEY and CDR2 SVGAGI.

V is TRBV7-2 and J is TRBJ2-5; the D gene is possibly TRBD2 (5 bases). V lost 3 bases, J lost 5 bases, and 10 bases lay in between. The CDR3 runs to 13 residues. CDR1 is SGHTA and CDR2 is FQGNSA in the germline V gene. The CDR3 DNA sequence: TGTGCCAGCAGCTTTTTGATAGCGGAGACCCAGTACTTC. Its protein is CASSFLIAETQYF.

The gene calls are TRBV12-3 or TRBV12-4 and TRBJ1-4; D gene ambiguous. Trimming cost V 3 bases and J 7 bases, with 18 bases left between them. The CDR3 totals 16 residues. In nucleotides, the CDR3 is TGTGCCAGCAGTTTGGACCTCACAGCGGCGGGTGAAAAACTGTTTTTT. Residues: CASSLDLTAAGEKLFF.

This clonotype showed up just a few times. This sequence joins TRBV5-1 and TRBJ2-2; D is undetermined. Trimming removed 0 bases at V and 7 bases at J, with 7 bases between. Germline V gene sequence: CDR1 SGHRS, CDR2 YFSETQ. The CDR3 extends over 13 amino acids. CDR3 in DNA: TGCGCCAGCAGCTTGGGTTCAGACGGGGAGCTGTTTTTT. Its protein is CASSLGSDGELFF.

The J gene is TRBJ2-5, the V gene TRBV9; tentatively, D is TRBD2 (6 bases). Germline assignment: CDR1 SGDLS and CDR2 YYNGEE. Trimming stripped 2 bases from V and 0 bases from J, with 14 bases between. The CDR3 extends over 16 amino acids. In DNA, the CDR3 is TGTGCCAGCAGCGTCGGAGCTGGAGGGTACCAAGAGACCCAGTACTTC. Translating gives CASSVGAGGYQETQYF.

V gene TRBV6-5 combines with J gene TRBJ2-1; unclear D gene. This CDR3 is built from 14 residues. Germline assignment: CDR1 MNHEY and CDR2 SVGAGI. Trimming left V 0 bases short and J 4 bases short, with 7 bases between. CDR3 nucleotide sequence: TGTGCCAGCAGTTACTCGAACGGGTACAATGAGCAGTTCTTC. This sequence encodes CASSYSNGYNEQFF.

The rearrangement links TRBV4-2 to TRBJ2-4; D gene ambiguous. The CDR3 length is 13 residues. Per the germline V gene, CDR1 is LGHNA and CDR2 is YNFKEQ. With 0 bases removed from V and 8 bases from J, the gap between germline ends came to 8 bases. CDR3 sequence reads: CASSQDLVDIQYF. The CDR3, as DNA: TGTGCCAGCAGCCAAGATCTGGTGGACATTCAGTACTTC.

This clonotype was counted only a few times. The chain's CDR3 is CASSLTNKRTQHF. DNA for the CDR3: TGTGCCAGCAGTTTAACTAACAAGAGGACCCAGCATTTT. The gene calls are TRBV12-3 or TRBV12-4 and TRBJ1-5; no clear D gene. This CDR3 has 13 amino acids. The V and J ends lost 2 bases and 11 bases respectively, with 13 bases between them.

This clonotype turned up a few times. The chain has TRBV5-1 and TRBJ1-4; D uncertain. This CDR3 has 15 residues. Germline V gives CDR1 SGHRS, CDR2 YFSETQ. Trimming left V 0 bases short and J 5 bases short, with 11 bases between. The CDR3 loop is CASSLGALSNEKLFF. For the CDR3, the DNA is TGCGCCAGCAGCTTGGGGGCCTTATCCAATGAAAAACTGTTTTTT.

This clonotype was found a few times. This rearrangement joins TRBV29-1 to TRBJ2-7; D is perhaps TRBD2 (6 bases). There are 13 residues in the CDR3. Germline V CDR1 and CDR2: SQVTM, ANQGSEA. V gave up 4 bases and J gave up 1 base, with 11 bases separating them. The CDR3 here is CSVVSGVSYEQYF. DNA of the CDR3: TGCAGCGTTGTATCGGGGGTTTCCTACGAGCAGTACTTC.

The chain couples TRBV11-2 to TRBJ2-2; 8 positions agree with TRBD1. The CDR3 contains 16 residues. Trimming took 1 base from V and 1 from J; bases not matched to a gene: 2. Germline V lookup: CDR1 SGHAT, CDR2 FQNNGV. Here the CDR3 reads CASSLAGQGNTGELFF. The CDR3 DNA sequence: TGTGCCAGCAGCTTAGCCGGACAGGGGAACACCGGGGAGCTGTTTTTT. The variable domain in full, completed from reference TRBV11-2 and TRBJ2-2, reads EAGVAQSPRYKIIEKRQSVAFWCNPISGHATLYWYQQILGQGPKLLIQFQNNGVVDDSQLPKDRFSAERLKGVDSTLKIQPAKLEDSAVYLCASSLAGQGNTGELFFGEGSRLTVL.

This clonotype occurred a few times. The chain employs TRBV14 and TRBJ2-5; D not certain. Per germline, CDR1 SGHDN and CDR2 FVKESK. The CDR3 length is 15 residues. Trimming left V 0 bases short and J 2 bases short, with 10 bases between. The CDR3 spells CASSQDRSMQETQYF. Here the CDR3 DNA reads TGTGCCAGCAGCCAAGATCGGAGCATGCAAGAGACCCAGTACTTC.

This chain links TRBV7-9 with TRBJ1-2; 10 positions agree with TRBD1. The CDR3 has 16 residues. V trimming: 0 bases; J trimming: 5 bases; junction bases outside the gene matches: 6. Germline loops: CDR1 SEHNR, CDR2 FQNEAQ (reference sequence). CDR3 loop: CASSLARPGQGYGYTF. The CDR3 DNA follows: TGTGCCAGCAGCTTAGCGCGTCCGGGACAGGGGTATGGCTACACCTTC.

The chain uses TRBV5-4 and TRBJ2-5; D not certain. The length of the CDR3 is 14 residues. Deletions cut 0 bases from V and 0 bases from J, with 6 bases between. Looked up from germline, CDR1 is SGHNT and CDR2 is YYREEE (reference sequence). CDR3 loop: CASSLDLHQETQYF. The CDR3 bases are TGTGCCAGCAGCTTGGATCTCCACCAAGAGACCCAGTACTTC.

This clonotype has a handful of counts. The chain joins TRBV5-1 to TRBJ2-3; 8 bases map to TRBD1. The CDR3 loop spans 14 amino acids. Germline values: CDR1 SGHRS, CDR2 YFSETQ. The J segment lost 4 bases and the V segment lost 5 bases, leaving 6 bases of the junction unmatched. Here the CDR3 reads CASSPTGDPDTQYF. CDR3 nucleotide sequence: TGCGCCAGCAGTCCGACAGGGGATCCAGATACGCAGTATTTT.

The chain carries TRBV11-3 and TRBJ2-3; 7 bases line up with TRBD1. Germline CDR1 SGHNT, CDR2 YENEEA. The V segment lost 4 bases and the J segment 2 bases; nucleotides outside the gene matches: 6. The CDR3 is made up of 15 amino acids. The CDR3 coding sequence is TGTGCCAGCAGCTCCCGACAGGGCCCCACAGATACGCAGTATTTT. This sequence encodes CASSSRQGPTDTQYF.

The CDR3 spells CASSQDRQLTLSPLHF. CDR3 nucleotide sequence: TGTGCCAGCAGCCAAGATCGACAGCTTACTCTTTCACCCCTCCACTTT. V gene TRBV4-2 combines with J gene TRBJ1-6, with D maybe TRBD1 (5 bases). CDR1 and CDR2 (germline): LGHNA, YNFKEQ. This CDR3 is 16 amino acids long. The V end was cut by 0 bases, the J end by 9 bases, with 15 bases between.

The chain uses TRBV4-1 and TRBJ1-1, with D maybe TRBD1 (5 bases). The CDR3 length is 14 residues. Looked up from germline, CDR1 is MGHRA and CDR2 is YSYEKL. The V end was cut by 1 base, the J end by 7 bases, with 13 bases between. The CDR3 sequence: CASSQAPGRDEAFF. The CDR3 nucleotides are TGCGCCAGCAGCCAAGCCCCGGGCAGGGATGAAGCTTTCTTT.

This clonotype appeared a few times. The chain couples TRBV3-1 to TRBJ1-1; D is unresolved. Germline V lookup: CDR1 LGHDT, CDR2 YNNKEL (reference sequence). The CDR3 runs 14 residues. The V end lost 3 bases, the J end lost 1 base, and 9 bases lay between the germline ends. The CDR3 sequence: CASSHRFPNTEAFF. In DNA, the CDR3 is TGTGCCAGCAGCCATAGATTCCCGAACACTGAAGCTTTCTTT.

The sample holds a few counts of this clonotype. This chain links TRBV5-1 with TRBJ2-5; no clear D gene. The CDR3 covers 14 residues. With 1 base removed from V and 5 bases from J, the gap between germline ends came to 12 bases. The germline V gene encodes CDR1 SGHRS and CDR2 YFSETQ. This CDR3 reads CASSLIGIAETQYF. The CDR3 DNA is TGCGCCAGCAGCTTGATCGGTATAGCCGAGACCCAGTACTTC. The complete variable domain, with remaining parts taken from reference TRBV5-1 and TRBJ2-5, reads KAGVTQTPRYLIKTRGQQVTLSCSPISGHRSVSWYQQTPGQGLQFLFEYFSETQRNKGNFPGRFSGRQFSNSRSEMNVSTLELGDSALYLCASSLIGIAETQYFGPGTRLLVL.

This clonotype was seen a handful of times. The CDR3 DNA reads as TGTGCCAGCAGTTTGTTATTGAACACTGAAGCTTTCTTT. Its protein is CASSLLLNTEAFF. V gene TRBV27 combines with J gene TRBJ1-1; D gene uncertain. The CDR3 is 13 amino acids. The V and J ends lost 3 bases and 0 bases respectively, with 5 bases between them. CDR1 and CDR2 (germline): MNHEY, SMNVEV (reference sequence).